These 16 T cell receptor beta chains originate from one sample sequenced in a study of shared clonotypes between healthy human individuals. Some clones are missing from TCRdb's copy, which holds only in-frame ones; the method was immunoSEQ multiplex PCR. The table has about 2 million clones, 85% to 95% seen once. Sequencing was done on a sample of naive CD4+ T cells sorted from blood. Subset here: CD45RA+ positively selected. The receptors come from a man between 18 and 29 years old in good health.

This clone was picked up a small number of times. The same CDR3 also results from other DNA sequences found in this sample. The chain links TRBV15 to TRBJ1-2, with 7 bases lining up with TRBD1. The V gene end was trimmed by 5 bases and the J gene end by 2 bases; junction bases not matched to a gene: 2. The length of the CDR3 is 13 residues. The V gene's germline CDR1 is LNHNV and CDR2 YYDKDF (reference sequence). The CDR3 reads CATSPDRNYGYTF. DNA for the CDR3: TGTGCCACCAGCCCGGACAGGAACTATGGCTACACCTTC.

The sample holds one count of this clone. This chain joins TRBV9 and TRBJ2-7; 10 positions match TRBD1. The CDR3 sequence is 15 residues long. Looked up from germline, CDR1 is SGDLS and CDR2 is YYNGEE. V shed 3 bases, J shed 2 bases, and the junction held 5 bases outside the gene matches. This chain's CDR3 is CASSGGTGETYEQYF. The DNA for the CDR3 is TGTGCCAGCAGCGGCGGGACAGGGGAAACCTACGAGCAGTACTTC.

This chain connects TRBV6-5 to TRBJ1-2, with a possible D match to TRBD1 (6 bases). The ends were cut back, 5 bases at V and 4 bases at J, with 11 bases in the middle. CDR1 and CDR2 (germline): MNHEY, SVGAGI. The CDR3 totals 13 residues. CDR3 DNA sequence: TGTGCCAGCAGTAAGGCAGGGGCCTATGGCTACACCTTC. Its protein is CASSKAGAYGYTF.

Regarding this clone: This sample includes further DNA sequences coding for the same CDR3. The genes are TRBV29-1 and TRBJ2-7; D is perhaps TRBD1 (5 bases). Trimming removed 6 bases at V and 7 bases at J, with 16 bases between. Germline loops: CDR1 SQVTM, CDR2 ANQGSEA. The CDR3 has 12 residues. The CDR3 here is CSVSQGNGEQYF. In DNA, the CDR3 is TGCAGCGTATCCCAGGGAAATGGTGAGCAGTACTTC.

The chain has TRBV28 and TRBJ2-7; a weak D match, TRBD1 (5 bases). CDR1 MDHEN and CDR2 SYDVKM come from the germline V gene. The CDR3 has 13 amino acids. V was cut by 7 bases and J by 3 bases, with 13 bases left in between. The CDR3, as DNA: TGTGCCAGCAAAGTCCGACAGAGCTACGAGCAGTACTTC. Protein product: CASKVRQSYEQYF.

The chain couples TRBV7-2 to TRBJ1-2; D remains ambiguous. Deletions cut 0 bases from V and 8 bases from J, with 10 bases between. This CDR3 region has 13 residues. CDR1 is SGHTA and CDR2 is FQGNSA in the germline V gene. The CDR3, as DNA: TGTGCCAGCAGCTTAGCGTGGGAAACGGGCTACACCTTC. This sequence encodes CASSLAWETGYTF.

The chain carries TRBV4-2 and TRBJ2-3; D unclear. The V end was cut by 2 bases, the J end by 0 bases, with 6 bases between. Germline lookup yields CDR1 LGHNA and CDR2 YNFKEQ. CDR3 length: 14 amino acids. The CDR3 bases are TGTGCCAGCAGCCAAACGGGTAGCACAGATACGCAGTATTTT. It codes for CASSQTGSTDTQYF.

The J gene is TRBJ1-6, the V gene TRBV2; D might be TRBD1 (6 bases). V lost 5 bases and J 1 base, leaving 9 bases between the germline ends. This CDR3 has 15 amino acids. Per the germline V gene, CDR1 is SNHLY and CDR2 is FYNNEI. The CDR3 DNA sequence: TGTGCCAGCAGTCAGGACAGATCCTATAATTCACCCCTCCACTTT. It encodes CASSQDRSYNSPLHF. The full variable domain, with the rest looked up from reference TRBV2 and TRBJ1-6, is EPEVTQTPSHQVTQMGQEVILRCVPISNHLYFYWYRQILGQKVEFLVSFYNNEISEKSEIFDDQFSVERPDGSNFTLKIRSTKLEDSAMYFCASSQDRSYNSPLHFGNGTRLTVT.

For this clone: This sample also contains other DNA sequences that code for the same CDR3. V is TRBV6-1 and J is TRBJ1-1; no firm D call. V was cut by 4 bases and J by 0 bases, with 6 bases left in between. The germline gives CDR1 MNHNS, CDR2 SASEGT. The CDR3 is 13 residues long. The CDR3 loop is CASSVQVNTEAFF. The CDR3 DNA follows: TGTGCCAGCAGTGTTCAGGTGAACACTGAAGCTTTCTTT.

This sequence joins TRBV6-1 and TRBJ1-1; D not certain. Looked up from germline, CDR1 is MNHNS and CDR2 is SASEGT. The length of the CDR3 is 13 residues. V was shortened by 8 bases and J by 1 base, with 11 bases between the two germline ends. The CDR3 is CASLERANTEAFF. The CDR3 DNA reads TGTGCCAGCCTAGAGAGGGCGAACACTGAAGCTTTCTTT.

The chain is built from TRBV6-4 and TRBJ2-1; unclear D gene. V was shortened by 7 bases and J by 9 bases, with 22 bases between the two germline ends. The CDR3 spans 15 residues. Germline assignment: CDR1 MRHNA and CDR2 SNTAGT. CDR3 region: CASNGLLTYRSEQFF. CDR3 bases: TGTGCCAGCAATGGTCTACTGACGTATAGAAGTGAGCAGTTCTTC.

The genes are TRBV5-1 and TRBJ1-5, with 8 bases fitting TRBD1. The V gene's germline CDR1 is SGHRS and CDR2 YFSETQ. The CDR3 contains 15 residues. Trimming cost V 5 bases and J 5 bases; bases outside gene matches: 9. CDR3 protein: CASRATGAGYQPQHF. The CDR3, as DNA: TGCGCCAGCAGAGCGACAGGGGCGGGGTATCAGCCCCAGCATTTT.

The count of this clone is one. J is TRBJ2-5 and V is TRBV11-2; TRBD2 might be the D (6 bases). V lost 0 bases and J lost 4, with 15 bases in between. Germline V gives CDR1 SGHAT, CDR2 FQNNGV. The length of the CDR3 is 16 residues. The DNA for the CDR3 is TGTGCCAGCAGCTTAGATTGGACGGAGGGTGTAGAGACCCAGTACTTC. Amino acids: CASSLDWTEGVETQYF.

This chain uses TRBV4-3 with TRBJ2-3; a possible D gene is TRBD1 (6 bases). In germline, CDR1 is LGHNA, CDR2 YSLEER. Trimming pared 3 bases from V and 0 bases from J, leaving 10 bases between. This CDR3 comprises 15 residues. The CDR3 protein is CASSHGQTSTDTQYF. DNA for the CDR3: TGCGCCAGCAGCCACGGACAGACTAGCACAGATACGCAGTATTTT.

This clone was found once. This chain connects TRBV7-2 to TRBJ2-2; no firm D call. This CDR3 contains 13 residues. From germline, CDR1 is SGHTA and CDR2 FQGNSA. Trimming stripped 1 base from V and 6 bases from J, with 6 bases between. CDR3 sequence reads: CASSLGVAGELFF. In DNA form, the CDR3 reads TGTGCCAGCAGCTTAGGGGTTGCCGGGGAGCTGTTTTTT.

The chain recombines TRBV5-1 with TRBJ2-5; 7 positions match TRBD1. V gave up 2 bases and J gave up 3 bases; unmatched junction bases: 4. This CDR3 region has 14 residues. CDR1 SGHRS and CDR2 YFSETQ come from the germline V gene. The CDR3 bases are TGCGCCAGCAGCTTTGCAGGGGGAGAAGAGACCCAGTACTTC. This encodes CASSFAGGEETQYF.